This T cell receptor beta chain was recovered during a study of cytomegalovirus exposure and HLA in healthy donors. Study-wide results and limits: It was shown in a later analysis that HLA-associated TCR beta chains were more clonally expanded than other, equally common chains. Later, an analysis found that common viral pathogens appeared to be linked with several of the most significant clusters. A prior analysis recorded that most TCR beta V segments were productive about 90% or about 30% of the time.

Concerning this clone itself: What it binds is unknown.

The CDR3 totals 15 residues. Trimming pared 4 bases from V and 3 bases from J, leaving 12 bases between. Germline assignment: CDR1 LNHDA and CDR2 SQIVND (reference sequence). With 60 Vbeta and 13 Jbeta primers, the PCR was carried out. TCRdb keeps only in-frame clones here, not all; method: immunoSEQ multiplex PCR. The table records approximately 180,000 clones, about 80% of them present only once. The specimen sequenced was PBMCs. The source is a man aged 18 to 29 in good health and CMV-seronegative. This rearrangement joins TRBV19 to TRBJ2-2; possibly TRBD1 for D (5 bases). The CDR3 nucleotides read TGTGCCAGTAGTAGGGCAGGGCTCGACACCGGGGAGCTGTTTTTT. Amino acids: CASSRAGLDTGELFF.